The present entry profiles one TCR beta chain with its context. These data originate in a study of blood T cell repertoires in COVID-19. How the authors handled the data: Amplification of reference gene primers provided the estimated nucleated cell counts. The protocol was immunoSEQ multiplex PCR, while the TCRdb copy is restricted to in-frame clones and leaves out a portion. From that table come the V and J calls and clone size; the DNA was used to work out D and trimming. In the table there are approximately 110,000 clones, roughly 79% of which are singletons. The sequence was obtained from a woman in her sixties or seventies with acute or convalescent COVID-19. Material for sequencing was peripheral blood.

The CDR3 DNA reads as TGTGCCACCAGCAGAGATCGCGAGGGAGTTAATGAGCAGTTCTTC. Translating it yields CATSRDREGVNEQFF. The chain links TRBV15 to TRBJ2-1; a weak D match, TRBD2 (5 bases). The CDR3 has 15 amino acids. Trimming cost V 0 bases and J 7 bases, with 13 bases left between them. The germline gives CDR1 LNHNV, CDR2 YYDKDF (reference sequence).